The 8 T cell receptor beta chains given below trace back to one sample, sequenced in a study of blood T cells in healthy people across ages. For the second PCR, which ran for 7 to 11 cycles, a sample-barcoded 5' primer and a J-beta primer mix were used. A single record per CDR3 protein comes from TCRdb applying MiXCR to the 5' RACE reads. The table has roughly 1.9 million distinct CDR3 sequences, about two fifths seen once. Sequencing used blood. These receptors were collected from a human donor in good health.

The V call is TRBV9, the J call TRBJ2-7; 10 positions match TRBD2. V was pared by 4 bases and J by 4 bases, with 8 bases of the junction left unmatched. Germline-derived CDR1 and CDR2 are SGDLS and YYNGEE. This CDR3 region has 15 residues. CDR3 nucleotides: TGTGCCAGCAGCTCCTTAGCGGGGGGAGGTTACGAGCAGTACTTC. Residues: CASSSLAGGGYEQYF.

This chain links TRBV20-1 with TRBJ1-4; unclear D gene. The CDR3 is 15 amino acids. The germline gives CDR1 DFQATT, CDR2 SNEGSKA (reference sequence). V was cut by 0 bases and J by 2 bases, with 10 bases left in between. CDR3 protein: CSARDRGETNEKLFF. The CDR3 DNA reads TGCAGTGCTAGAGATCGTGGGGAGACTAATGAAAAACTGTTTTTT.

The chain has TRBV4-2 and TRBJ2-1; 8 nucleotides line up with TRBD2. The CDR3 totals 17 residues. Trimming at V came to 0 bases and at J to 0 bases, leaving 4 bases not matched to a gene. CDR1 and CDR2 (germline): LGHNA, YNFKEQ. The CDR3 here is CASSQDGAGGSYNEQFF. CDR3 DNA sequence: TGTGCCAGCAGCCAAGATGGGGCGGGAGGCTCCTACAATGAGCAGTTCTTC.

This clonotype was observed a few times. The chain recombines TRBV7-9 with TRBJ1-2; unclear D gene. This CDR3 region has 14 residues. Germline loops: CDR1 SEHNR, CDR2 FQNEAQ (reference sequence). Trimming took 1 base from V and 7 from J, leaving 13 bases between them. Written as DNA, the CDR3 is TGTGCCAGCAGCTTAGGCGTCAGTCGGGGTGGCTACACCTTC. Its protein product is CASSLGVSRGGYTF.

The chain employs TRBV18 and TRBJ1-4, with TRBD1 matching over 7 bases. J gave up 7 bases and V 6 bases, and 11 bases lay outside the gene matches. The CDR3 extends over 15 amino acids. The germline CDR1 and CDR2 sequences are KGHSH and LQKENI. CDR3 DNA: TGTGCCAGCTCGCGTCGACAGGGAGGCGGTGAAAAACTGTTTTTT. Translated: CASSRRQGGGEKLFF.

This clonotype was seen more than once but under ten times. The CDR3 region is CSVEENPGPQEQFF. CDR3 nucleotide sequence: TGCAGCGTTGAAGAGAACCCGGGACCCCAGGAGCAGTTCTTC. The V and J genes are TRBV29-1 and TRBJ2-1; D possibly matches TRBD1 or TRBD2 (5 bases each). The CDR3 loop spans 14 amino acids. CDR1 is SQVTM and CDR2 is ANQGSEA in the germline V gene. V was trimmed by 0 bases and J by 10 bases, leaving 16 bases between them.

The chain couples TRBV12-3 or TRBV12-4 to TRBJ2-1; D is perhaps TRBD2 (7 bases). The CDR3 loop spans 16 amino acids. Trimming took off 6 bases at V and 0 bases at J, with 15 bases between the two ends. This chain's CDR3 is CASSIKGGNSYNEQFF. As DNA, the CDR3 is TGTGCCAGCAGCATAAAGGGGGGGAACTCCTACAATGAGCAGTTCTTC.

This clonotype turned up a few times. The gene calls are TRBV4-1 and TRBJ1-4; the D gene is possibly TRBD1 (5 bases). This CDR3 has 23 residues. Germline CDR1 and CDR2: MGHRA and YSYEKL. The ends were cut back, 1 base at V and 4 bases at J, with 34 bases in the middle. In DNA, the CDR3 is TGCGCCAGCAGCCAAGCCCTATTGACAGCCTCAAGGCTTTCATCCAGGGATAATGAAAAACTGTTTTTT. Translated, it gives CASSQALLTASRLSSRDNEKLFF.